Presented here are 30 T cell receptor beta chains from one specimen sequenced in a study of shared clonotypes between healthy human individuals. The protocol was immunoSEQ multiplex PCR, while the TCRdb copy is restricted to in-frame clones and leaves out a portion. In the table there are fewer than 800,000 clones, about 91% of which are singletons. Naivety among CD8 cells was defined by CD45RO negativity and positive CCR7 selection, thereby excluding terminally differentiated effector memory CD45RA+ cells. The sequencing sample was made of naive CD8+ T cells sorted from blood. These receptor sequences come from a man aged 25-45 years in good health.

The CDR3 loop is CASRSGRYTGELFF. DNA of the CDR3: TGTGCCAGCAGAAGCGGGAGATACACCGGGGAGCTGTTTTTT. The V and J genes are TRBV6-5 and TRBJ2-2; 8 nucleotides match TRBD2. Germline V gene lookup returns CDR1 MNHEY and CDR2 SVGAGI. V dropped 6 bases and J dropped 3; count of bases not matched to a gene: 3. The CDR3 sequence is 14 residues long.

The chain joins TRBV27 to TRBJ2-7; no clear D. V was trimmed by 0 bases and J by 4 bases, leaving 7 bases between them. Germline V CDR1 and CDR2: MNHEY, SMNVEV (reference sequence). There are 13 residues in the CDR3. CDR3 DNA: TGTGCCAGCAGTTTATCCAAGAGGTACGAGCAGTACTTC. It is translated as CASSLSKRYEQYF.

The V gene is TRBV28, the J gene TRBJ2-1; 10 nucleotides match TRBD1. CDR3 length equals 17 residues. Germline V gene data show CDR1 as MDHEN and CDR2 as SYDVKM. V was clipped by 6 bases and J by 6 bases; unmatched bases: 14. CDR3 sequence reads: CASSDFAGQGISNEQFF. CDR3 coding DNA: TGTGCCAGCAGCGACTTTGCGGGACAGGGGATCAGCAATGAGCAGTTCTTC. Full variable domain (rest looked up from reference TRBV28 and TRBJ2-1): DVKVTQSSRYLVKRTGEKVFLECVQDMDHENMFWYRQDPGLGLRLIYFSYDVKMKEKGDIPEGYSVSREKKERFSLILESASTNQTSMYLCASSDFAGQGISNEQFFGPGTRLTVL.

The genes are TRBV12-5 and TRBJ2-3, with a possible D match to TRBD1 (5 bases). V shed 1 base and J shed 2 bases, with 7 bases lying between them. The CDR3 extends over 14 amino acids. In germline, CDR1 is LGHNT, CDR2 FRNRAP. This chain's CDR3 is CASGLGQYTDTQYF. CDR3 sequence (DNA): TGTGCTAGTGGTTTGGGACAGTACACAGATACGCAGTATTTT. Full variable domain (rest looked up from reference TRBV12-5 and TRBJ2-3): DARVTQTPRHKVTEMGQEVTMRCQPILGHNTVFWYRQTMMQGLELLAYFRNRAPLDDSGMPKDRFSAEMPDATLATLKIQPSEPRDSAVYFCASGLGQYTDTQYFGPGTRLTVL.

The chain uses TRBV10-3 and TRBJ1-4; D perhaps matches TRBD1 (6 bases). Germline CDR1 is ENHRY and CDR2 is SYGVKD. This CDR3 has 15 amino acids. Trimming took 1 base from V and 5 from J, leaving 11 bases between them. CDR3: CAISELTGENEKLFF. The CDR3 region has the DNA TGTGCCATCAGTGAGTTGACAGGTGAAAATGAAAAACTGTTTTTT.

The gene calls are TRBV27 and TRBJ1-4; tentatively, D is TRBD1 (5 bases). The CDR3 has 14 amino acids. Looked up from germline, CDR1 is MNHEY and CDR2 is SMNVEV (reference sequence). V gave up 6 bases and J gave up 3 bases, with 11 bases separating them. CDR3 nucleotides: TGTGCCAGCAGACCAGGGCATCCTAATGAAAAACTGTTTTTT. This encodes CASRPGHPNEKLFF.

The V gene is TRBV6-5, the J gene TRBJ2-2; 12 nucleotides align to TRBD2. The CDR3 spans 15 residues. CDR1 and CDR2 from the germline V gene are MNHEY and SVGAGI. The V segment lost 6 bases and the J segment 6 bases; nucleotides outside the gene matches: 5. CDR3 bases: TGTGCCAGCAGCGCTAGCGGGAGGGCGTCCGGGGAGCTGTTTTTT. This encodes CASSASGRASGELFF.

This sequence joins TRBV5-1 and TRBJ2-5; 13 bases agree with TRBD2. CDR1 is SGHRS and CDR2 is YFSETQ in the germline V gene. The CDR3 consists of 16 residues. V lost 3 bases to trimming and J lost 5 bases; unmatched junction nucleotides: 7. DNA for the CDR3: TGCGCCAGCAGCTATGGACTAGCGGGAGTAGATGAGACCCAGTACTTC. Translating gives CASSYGLAGVDETQYF.

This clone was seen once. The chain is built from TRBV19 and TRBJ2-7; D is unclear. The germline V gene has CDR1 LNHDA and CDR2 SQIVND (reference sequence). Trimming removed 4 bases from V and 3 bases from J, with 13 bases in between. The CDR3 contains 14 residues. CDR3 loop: CASSKKGPFYEQYF. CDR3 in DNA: TGTGCCAGTAGTAAAAAAGGACCTTTCTACGAGCAGTACTTC.

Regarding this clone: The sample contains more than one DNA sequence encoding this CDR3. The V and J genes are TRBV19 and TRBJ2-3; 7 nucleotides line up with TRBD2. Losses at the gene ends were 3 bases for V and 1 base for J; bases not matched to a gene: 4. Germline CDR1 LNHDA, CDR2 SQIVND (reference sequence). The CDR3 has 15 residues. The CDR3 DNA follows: TGTGCCAGTAGTATCTCGGCGGGGGGCACAGATACGCAGTATTTT. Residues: CASSISAGGTDTQYF.

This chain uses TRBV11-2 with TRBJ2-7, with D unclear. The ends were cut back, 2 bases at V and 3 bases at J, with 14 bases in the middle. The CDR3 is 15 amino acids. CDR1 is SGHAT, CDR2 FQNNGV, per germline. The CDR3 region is CASSLSTRPIYEQYF. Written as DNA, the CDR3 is TGTGCCAGCAGCTTAAGTACCCGACCAATCTACGAGCAGTACTTC.

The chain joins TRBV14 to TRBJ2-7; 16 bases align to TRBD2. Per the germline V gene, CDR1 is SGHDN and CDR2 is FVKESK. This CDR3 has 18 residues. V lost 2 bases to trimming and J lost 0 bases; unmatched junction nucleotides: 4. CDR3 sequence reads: CASSQRGLAGGSSYEQYF. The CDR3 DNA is TGTGCCAGCAGCCAAAGGGGACTAGCGGGAGGGTCCTCCTACGAGCAGTACTTC.

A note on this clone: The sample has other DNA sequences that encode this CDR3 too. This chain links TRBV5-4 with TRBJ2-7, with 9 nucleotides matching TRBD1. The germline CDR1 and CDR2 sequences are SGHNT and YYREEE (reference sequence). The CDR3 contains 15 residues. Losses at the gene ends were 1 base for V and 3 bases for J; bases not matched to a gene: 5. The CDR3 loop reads CASSLPGQGLYEQYF. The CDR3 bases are TGTGCCAGCAGCTTGCCGGGACAGGGTCTCTACGAGCAGTACTTC.

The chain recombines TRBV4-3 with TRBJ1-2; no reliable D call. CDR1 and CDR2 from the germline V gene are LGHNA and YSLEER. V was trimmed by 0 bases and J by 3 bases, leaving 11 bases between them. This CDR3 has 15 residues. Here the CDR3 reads CASSQDSGGYYGYTF. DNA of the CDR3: TGCGCCAGCAGCCAAGATTCGGGAGGGTACTATGGCTACACCTTC.

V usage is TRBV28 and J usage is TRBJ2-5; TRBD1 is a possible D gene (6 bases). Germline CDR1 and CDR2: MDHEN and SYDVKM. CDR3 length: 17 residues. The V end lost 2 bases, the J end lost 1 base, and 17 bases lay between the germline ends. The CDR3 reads CASSLPHSDRLQETQYF. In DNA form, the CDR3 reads TGTGCCAGCAGTTTACCTCATTCAGACAGGCTCCAAGAGACCCAGTACTTC.

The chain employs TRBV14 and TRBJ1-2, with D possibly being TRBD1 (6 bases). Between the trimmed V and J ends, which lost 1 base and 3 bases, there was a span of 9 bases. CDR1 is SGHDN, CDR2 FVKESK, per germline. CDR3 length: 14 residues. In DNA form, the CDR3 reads TGTGCCAGCAGCCAAGCAGGGGTCGACTATGGCTACACCTTC. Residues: CASSQAGVDYGYTF.

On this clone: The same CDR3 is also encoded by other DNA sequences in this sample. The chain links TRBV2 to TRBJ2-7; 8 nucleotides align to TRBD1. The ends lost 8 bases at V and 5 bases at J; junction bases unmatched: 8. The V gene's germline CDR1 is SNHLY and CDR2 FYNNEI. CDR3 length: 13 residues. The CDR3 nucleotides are TGTGCCAGCGGGGGGACAGGTGGTAACGAGCAGTACTTC. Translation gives CASGGTGGNEQYF.

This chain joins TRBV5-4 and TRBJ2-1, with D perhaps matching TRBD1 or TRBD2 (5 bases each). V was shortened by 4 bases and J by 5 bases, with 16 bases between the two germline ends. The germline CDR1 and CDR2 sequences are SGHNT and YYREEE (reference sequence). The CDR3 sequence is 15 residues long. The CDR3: CASSRPWDRDNEQFF. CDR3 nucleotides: TGTGCCAGCAGCCGACCGTGGGACCGAGACAATGAGCAGTTCTTC. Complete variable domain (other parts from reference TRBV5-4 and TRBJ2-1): ETGVTQSPTHLIKTRGQQVTLRCSSQSGHNTVSWYQQALGQGPQFIFQYYREEENGRGNFPPRFSGLQFPNYSSELNVNALELDDSALYLCASSRPWDRDNEQFFGPGTRLTVL.

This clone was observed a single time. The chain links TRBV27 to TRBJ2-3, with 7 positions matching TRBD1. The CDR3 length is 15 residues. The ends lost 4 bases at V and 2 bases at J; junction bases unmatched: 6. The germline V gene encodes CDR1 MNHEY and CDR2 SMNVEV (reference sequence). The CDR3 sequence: CASSSPGQYTDTQYF. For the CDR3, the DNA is TGTGCCAGCAGTTCCCCGGGACAGTACACAGATACGCAGTATTTT.

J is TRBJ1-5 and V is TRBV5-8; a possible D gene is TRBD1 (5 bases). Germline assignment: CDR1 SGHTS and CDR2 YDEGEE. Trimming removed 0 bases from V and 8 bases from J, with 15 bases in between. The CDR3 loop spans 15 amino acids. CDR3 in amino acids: CASSLAPQRGEPQHF. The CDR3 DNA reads TGTGCCAGCAGCTTGGCACCTCAAAGGGGTGAGCCCCAGCATTTT. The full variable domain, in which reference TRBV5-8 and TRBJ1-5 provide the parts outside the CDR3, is EAGVTQSPTHLIKTRGQQATLRCSPISGHTSVYWYQQALGLGLQFLLWYDEGEERNRGNFPPRFSGRQFPNYSSELNVNALELEDSALYLCASSLAPQRGEPQHFGDGTRLSIL.

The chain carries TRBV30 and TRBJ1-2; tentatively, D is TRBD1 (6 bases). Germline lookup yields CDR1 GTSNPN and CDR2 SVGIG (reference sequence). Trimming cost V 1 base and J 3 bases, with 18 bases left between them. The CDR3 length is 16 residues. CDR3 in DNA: TGTGCCTGGAGTGACGCCGCAGGGGTCCCTGACTATGGCTACACCTTC. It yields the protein CAWSDAAGVPDYGYTF.

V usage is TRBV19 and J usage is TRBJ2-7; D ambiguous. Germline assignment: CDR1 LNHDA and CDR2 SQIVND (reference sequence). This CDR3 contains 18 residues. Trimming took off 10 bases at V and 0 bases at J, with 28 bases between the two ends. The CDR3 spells CAIPPCMARSSGSYEQYF. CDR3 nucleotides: TGTGCCATTCCCCCCTGCATGGCACGATCGTCGGGCTCCTACGAGCAGTACTTC.

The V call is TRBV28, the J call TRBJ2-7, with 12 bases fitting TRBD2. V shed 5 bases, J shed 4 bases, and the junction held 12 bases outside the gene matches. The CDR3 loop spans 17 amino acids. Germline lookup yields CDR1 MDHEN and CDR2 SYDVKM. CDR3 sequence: CASSPYQGLAGLYEQYF. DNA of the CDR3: TGTGCCAGCAGTCCCTATCAGGGACTAGCGGGTCTTTACGAGCAGTACTTC.

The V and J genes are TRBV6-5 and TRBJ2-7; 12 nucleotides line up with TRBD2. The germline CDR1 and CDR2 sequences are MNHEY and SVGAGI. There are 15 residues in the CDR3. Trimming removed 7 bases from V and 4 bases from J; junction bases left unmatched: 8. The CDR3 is CASKELAGGDYEQYF. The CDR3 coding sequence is TGTGCCAGCAAAGAACTAGCGGGAGGAGATTACGAGCAGTACTTC.

DNA for the CDR3: TGTGCCAGCAGTGAACCCCCTGGGACGAAAGAGACCCAGTACTTC. Encoded protein: CASSEPPGTKETQYF. J is TRBJ2-5 and V is TRBV25-1; the D call may be TRBD1 or TRBD2 (5 bases each). V lost 2 bases to trimming and J lost 3 bases, with 13 bases between them. CDR1 is MGHDK and CDR2 is SYGVNS in the germline V gene. The CDR3 extends over 15 amino acids.

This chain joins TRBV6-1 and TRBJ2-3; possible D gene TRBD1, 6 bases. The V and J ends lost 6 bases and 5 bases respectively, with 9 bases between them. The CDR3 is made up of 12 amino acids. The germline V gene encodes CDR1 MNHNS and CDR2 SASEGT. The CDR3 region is CASRQGIDTQYF. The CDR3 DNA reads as TGTGCCAGCAGACAGGGTATAGATACGCAGTATTTT.

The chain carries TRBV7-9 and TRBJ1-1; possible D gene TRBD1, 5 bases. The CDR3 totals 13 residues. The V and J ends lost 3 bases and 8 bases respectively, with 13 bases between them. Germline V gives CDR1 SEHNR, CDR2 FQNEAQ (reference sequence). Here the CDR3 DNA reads TGTGCCAGCAGCTTCCTCGAGGGGCCCGAAGCTTTCTTT. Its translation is CASSFLEGPEAFF.

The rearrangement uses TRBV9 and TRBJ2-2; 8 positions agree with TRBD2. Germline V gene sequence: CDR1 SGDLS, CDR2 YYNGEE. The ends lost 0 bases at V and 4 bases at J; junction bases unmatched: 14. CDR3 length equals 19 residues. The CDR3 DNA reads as TGTGCCAGCAGCGTAGCTGTTCCCTTCGGGAGGGCCTCCACCGGGGAGCTGTTTTTT. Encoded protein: CASSVAVPFGRASTGELFF.

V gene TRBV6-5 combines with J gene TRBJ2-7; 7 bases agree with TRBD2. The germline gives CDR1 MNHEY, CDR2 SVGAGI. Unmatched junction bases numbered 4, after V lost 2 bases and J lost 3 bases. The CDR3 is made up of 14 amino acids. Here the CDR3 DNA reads TGTGCCAGCAGTTACGGGCTAGCGGACTACGAGCAGTACTTC. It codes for CASSYGLADYEQYF.

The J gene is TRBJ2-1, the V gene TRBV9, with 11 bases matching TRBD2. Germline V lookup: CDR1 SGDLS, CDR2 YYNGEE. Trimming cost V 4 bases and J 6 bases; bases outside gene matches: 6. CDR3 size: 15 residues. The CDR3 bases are TGTGCCAGCAGCCTCCGACTAGCGGGAACCAATGAGCAGTTCTTC. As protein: CASSLRLAGTNEQFF.